This entry is about one T cell receptor (beta chain). The V and J ends lost 5 bases and 4 bases, in that order; junction bases with no gene match: 5. CDR3 length equals 13 residues. Germline CDR1 and CDR2: SGHNT and YYREEE (reference sequence). These data belong to a study of blood T cell repertoires in COVID-19. About the study: Acute and convalescent COVID-19 specimens originated in the United States, Italy and Spain. Sources were T cells, B-cell-depleted T cells, or PBMCs; the material itself was cDNA or gDNA.

Original data processing: How many nucleated cells were present was estimated from reference gene primer amplification. Produced via immunoSEQ multiplex PCR; TCRdb's table is partial and in-frame only. The D gene and trimming were derived from the DNA, and the V and J assignments and clone size from that table. The sample records about 230,000 clones, roughly 84% being singletons. The sequenced sample consisted of peripheral blood. This receptor was identified in a man aged 45-65 years with active or convalescent COVID-19. The chain carries TRBV5-4 and TRBJ1-2; 7 bases fit TRBD1. The CDR3: CASRAGTVYGYTF. CDR3 DNA: TGTGCCAGCAGGGCCGGGACAGTCTATGGCTACACCTTC.